This T cell receptor (beta chain) originates from a study of identical twins. Broader study findings: For cord blood, abundant beta clonotypes had fewer insertions, unlike memory repertoires, which showed none.

On this clonotype itself: What it binds is unknown.

Donors uniformly comprised healthy Caucasians. CDR1 is SQVTM and CDR2 is ANQGSEA in the germline V gene. V lost 4 bases and J lost 2, with 13 bases in between. The CDR3 runs 14 residues. A universal primer site was incorporated via template switching, and the cDNA contained unique molecular identifiers. TCRdb used MiXCR to reprocess the 5' RACE reads, holding one entry per CDR3 protein. The sample carries 300,000 or so distinct CDR3 sequences, roughly 8.6% recorded once. The data were also submitted as part of a second study, on yellow fever vaccine responses in identical twins.

Sample: CD8+ T cells sorted from blood. This rearrangement joins TRBV29-1 to TRBJ2-3; D not certain. The TCR originated in a woman between 18 and 29 years old in good health. The CDR3 here is CSVGGQENTDTQYF. The CDR3 DNA reads as TGCAGCGTTGGGGGTCAGGAAAACACAGATACGCAGTATTTT.